The 25 T cell receptor beta chains reported below all come from one sample, sequenced in a study of cytomegalovirus exposure and HLA in healthy donors. Primers: 60 Vbeta forward and 13 Jbeta reverse. Repertoires were generated with immunoSEQ multiplex PCR, while TCRdb's copy carries only in-frame clones and drops some. The sample has about 190,000 clones, over 80% seen once. Sample: PBMCs. All receptors come from a man under 40 in good health and CMV-seronegative.

V usage is TRBV7-2 and J usage is TRBJ2-5, with 8 nucleotides matching TRBD2. The end of the DNA is better explained by TRBJ2-7, so the J call may be wrong. Germline V CDR1 and CDR2: SGHTA, FQGNSA. The length of the CDR3 is 13 residues. The CDR3 region has the DNA TGTGCCAGCCCGGGGGGGAAAGACTACGAGCAGTACTTC. It specifies CASPGGKDYEQYF.

The rearrangement uses TRBV21-1 and TRBJ2-7; the table names TRBD1, a call not compared with the DNA. TRBV21-1 is described as a pseudogene. The CDR3 consists of 15 residues. CDR3 protein: CASRRQGSSSYEQYF. The DNA of the CDR3 is TGTGCCAGCAGAAGACAGGGGTCAAGCTCCTACGAGCAGTACTTC.

The chain links TRBV6-6 to TRBJ2-3; D is ambiguous. There are 14 residues in the CDR3. Looked up from germline, CDR1 is MNHNY and CDR2 is SVGAGI (reference sequence). Deletions cut 6 bases from V and 2 bases from J, with 12 bases between. CDR3 in amino acids: CASRPIQITDTQYF. Here the CDR3 DNA reads TGTGCCAGCAGACCGATACAGATCACAGATACGCAGTATTTT.

V gene TRBV19 combines with J gene TRBJ1-1; D may be TRBD1 (5 bases). The CDR3 covers 15 residues. Trimming pared 0 bases from V and 4 bases from J, leaving 12 bases between. Looked up from germline, CDR1 is LNHDA and CDR2 is SQIVND (reference sequence). The CDR3 is CASSIDSGWGTEAFF. CDR3 coding DNA: TGTGCCAGTAGTATAGACTCAGGGTGGGGCACTGAAGCTTTCTTT.

This clone has only one observation. The CDR3 sequence is CASSSRRDTEAFF. CDR3 nucleotides: TGTGCCAGCAGCTCCAGACGGGACACTGAAGCTTTCTTT. The chain uses TRBV11-2 and TRBJ1-1, with no clear D. The CDR3 spans 13 residues. Germline V gene sequence: CDR1 SGHAT, CDR2 FQNNGV. V was pared by 4 bases and J by 3 bases, with 9 bases between.

This clone was seen a few times. The V gene is TRBV6-5, the J gene TRBJ2-3; no firm D call. The ends were cut back, 6 bases at V and 0 bases at J, with 4 bases in the middle. Germline V gene sequence: CDR1 MNHEY, CDR2 SVGAGI. CDR3 length: 12 residues. The CDR3 spells CASSPSTDTQYF. The CDR3 DNA reads as TGTGCCAGCAGCCCGAGCACAGATACGCAGTATTTT.

This rearrangement joins TRBV4-3 to TRBJ2-1; 13 nucleotides match TRBD2. The V and J ends lost 0 bases and 7 bases, in that order; junction bases with no gene match: 9. The CDR3 has 18 residues. The germline V gene encodes CDR1 LGHNA and CDR2 YSLEER. The CDR3: CASSQEDRTSGGVNEQFF. The DNA for the CDR3 is TGCGCCAGCAGCCAAGAAGATCGTACTAGCGGGGGGGTGAATGAGCAGTTCTTC.

This sequence joins TRBV7-2 and TRBJ1-2; TRBD1 matches 8 bases. The CDR3 totals 16 residues. CDR1 is SGHTA and CDR2 is FQGNSA in the germline V gene. V was clipped by 6 bases and J by 3 bases; unmatched bases: 12. CDR3 protein: CASSSNPGGAHYGYTF. CDR3 in DNA: TGTGCCAGCAGTTCGAATCCAGGGGGCGCTCACTATGGCTACACCTTC.

This chain uses TRBV6-1 with TRBJ1-2; weak D call: TRBD1 (5 bases). The CDR3 runs 13 residues. The germline V gene encodes CDR1 MNHNS and CDR2 SASEGT. With 1 base removed from V and 8 bases from J, the gap between germline ends came to 11 bases. The CDR3 coding sequence is TGTGCCAGCAGTGAAGTCCAGGGCGGAGGCTACACCTTC. This encodes CASSEVQGGGYTF.

The J gene is TRBJ1-1, the V gene TRBV29-1; maybe TRBD1 (5 bases). V shed 6 bases and J shed 0 bases, with 8 bases lying between them. The CDR3 covers 12 residues. Germline V gives CDR1 SQVTM, CDR2 ANQGSEA. The CDR3, as DNA: TGCAGCGTGACAGCTTTGAACACTGAAGCTTTCTTT. Translated: CSVTALNTEAFF.

This CDR3 is CASSQARGIGQPQHF. The CDR3 region has the DNA TGCGCCAGCAGCCAAGCCAGGGGAATCGGTCAGCCCCAGCATTTT. The chain combines TRBV4-3 with TRBJ1-5, with D perhaps matching TRBD1 (6 bases). The CDR3 is made up of 15 amino acids. Germline V gene lookup returns CDR1 LGHNA and CDR2 YSLEER. The V and J ends lost 1 base and 6 bases respectively, with 13 bases between them.

The chain carries TRBV28 and TRBJ1-2; no definite D call. CDR1 is MDHEN, CDR2 SYDVKM, per germline. The ends were cut back, 3 bases at V and 3 bases at J, with 14 bases in the middle. This CDR3 is built from 15 residues. The CDR3 DNA sequence: TGTGCCAGCAGTTTGGATCAACGCGGGGACTATGGCTACACCTTC. As protein: CASSLDQRGDYGYTF.

The J gene is TRBJ2-5, the V gene TRBV7-9, with D unresolved. V was shortened by 1 base and J by 1 base, with 7 bases between the two germline ends. The CDR3 has 14 amino acids. Germline V gives CDR1 SEHNR, CDR2 FQNEAQ (reference sequence). CDR3 amino acids: CASSLGTVQETQYF. The CDR3 DNA follows: TGTGCCAGCAGCTTAGGAACGGTCCAAGAGACCCAGTACTTC.

The sample holds a few counts of this clone. The chain combines TRBV19 with TRBJ1-5; 7 bases align to TRBD1. This CDR3 comprises 14 residues. Trimming removed 5 bases from V and 5 bases from J; junction bases left unmatched: 6. The germline CDR1 and CDR2 sequences are LNHDA and SQIVND (reference sequence). The CDR3: CASSRQGDHQPQHF. The CDR3 nucleotides read TGTGCCAGTAGTCGCCAGGGGGACCATCAGCCCCAGCATTTT.

J is TRBJ2-1 and V is TRBV27; TRBD1 is a possible D gene (7 bases). V was cut by 5 bases and J by 0 bases, with 14 bases left in between. CDR1 is MNHEY and CDR2 is SMNVEV in the germline V gene (reference sequence). The CDR3 totals 16 residues. CDR3: CASSAPGGPSYNEQFF. In DNA, the CDR3 is TGTGCCAGCAGTGCTCCAGGGGGGCCCTCCTACAATGAGCAGTTCTTC.

Of note for this clone: Additional DNA sequences in this sample encode the identical CDR3. V usage is TRBV2 and J usage is TRBJ1-1; possibly TRBD1 for D (6 bases). Looked up from germline, CDR1 is SNHLY and CDR2 is FYNNEI. The CDR3 is 15 amino acids. Trimming pared 3 bases from V and 0 bases from J, leaving 11 bases between. CDR3 in amino acids: CASSDRGIMNTEAFF. DNA for the CDR3: TGTGCCAGCAGTGACAGGGGTATAATGAACACTGAAGCTTTCTTT.

The chain has TRBV7-9 and TRBJ2-3; TRBD2 aligns across 8 bases. The J segment lost 3 bases and the V segment lost 3 bases, leaving 5 bases of the junction unmatched. This CDR3 contains 15 residues. CDR1 and CDR2 (germline): SEHNR, FQNEAQ (reference sequence). CDR3 sequence (DNA): TGTGCCAGCAGCTTCGCGGGGGGCCAGACAGATACGCAGTATTTT. Protein sequence: CASSFAGGQTDTQYF.

The chain carries TRBV5-1 and TRBJ2-5; D not resolved. V lost 0 bases and J 5 bases, leaving 8 bases between the germline ends. The CDR3 loop spans 13 amino acids. CDR1 is SGHRS and CDR2 is YFSETQ in the germline V gene. The CDR3 reads CASSLGREETQYF. DNA for the CDR3: TGCGCCAGCAGCTTGGGGAGAGAGGAGACCCAGTACTTC.

This chain uses TRBV28 with TRBJ2-7; 11 bases align to TRBD1. Germline loops: CDR1 MDHEN, CDR2 SYDVKM. The CDR3 totals 15 residues. Losses at the gene ends were 9 bases for V and 6 bases for J; bases not matched to a gene: 13. CDR3 protein: CASKSTGTGGSEQYF. CDR3 nucleotides: TGTGCCAGTAAAAGTACCGGGACAGGGGGGTCCGAGCAGTACTTC.

This chain uses TRBV5-1 with TRBJ1-4; D is possibly TRBD1 (5 bases). Germline assignment: CDR1 SGHRS and CDR2 YFSETQ. The CDR3 runs 14 residues. Trimming removed 1 base at V and 8 bases at J, with 12 bases between. The CDR3 coding sequence is TGCGCCAGCAGCTTGTCGGGGGGGGACGAAAAACTGTTTTTT. Its translation: CASSLSGGDEKLFF.

The chain carries TRBV7-9 and TRBJ2-7; D remains ambiguous. Trimming removed 3 bases from V and 5 bases from J, with 14 bases in between. This CDR3 has 14 residues. Germline V gene data show CDR1 as SEHNR and CDR2 as FQNEAQ (reference sequence). Here the CDR3 reads CASSLTRAPHEQYF. CDR3 DNA sequence: TGTGCCAGCAGCTTGACCAGAGCGCCCCACGAGCAGTACTTC.

The rearrangement links TRBV5-3 to TRBJ1-5, with D unresolved. TRBV5-3 is known as an ORF, though its function is uncertain. Trimming removed 3 bases at V and 4 bases at J, with 8 bases between. The CDR3 sequence is 13 residues long. CDR3 sequence: CARSSGRNQPQHF. DNA for the CDR3: TGTGCCAGAAGCTCTGGGAGAAATCAGCCCCAGCATTTT.

The chain couples TRBV7-9 to TRBJ2-1, with D perhaps matching TRBD2 (7 bases). The V gene lost 5 bases and the J gene lost 8 bases, with 22 bases spanning the gap. The germline CDR1 and CDR2 sequences are SEHNR and FQNEAQ (reference sequence). This CDR3 contains 16 residues. CDR3 in amino acids: CASSPKGRGLFDEQFF. The CDR3 nucleotides read TGTGCCAGCAGCCCCAAGGGGAGGGGGTTGTTCGATGAGCAGTTCTTC.

The J gene is TRBJ1-4, the V gene TRBV5-1; possible D gene TRBD1, 6 bases. The CDR3 runs to 14 residues. Germline V gene lookup returns CDR1 SGHRS and CDR2 YFSETQ. V dropped 3 bases and J dropped 3 bases, with 9 bases sitting between them. The chain's CDR3 is CASSSGQANEKLFF. The CDR3 nucleotides read TGCGCCAGCAGCTCGGGACAAGCTAATGAAAAACTGTTTTTT.

On this clone itself: Other DNA variants within this sample encode the same CDR3. This chain connects TRBV18 to TRBJ2-2; D unclear. CDR3 size: 13 residues. The ends were cut back, 2 bases at V and 4 bases at J, with 5 bases in the middle. CDR1 KGHSH and CDR2 LQKENI come from the germline V gene. The CDR3 spells CASSPRGTGELFF. CDR3 in DNA: TGTGCCAGCTCACCAAGAGGCACCGGGGAGCTGTTTTTT.